This entry lists 19 T cell receptor beta chains sequenced from one sample in a study of T cells in Graves' hyperthyroidism and ophthalmopathy (dated by TCRdb to between 2017 and 2020). The method was multiplex PCR. TCRdb shows the sequencer as Illumina HiSeq 2000. The TCR beta CDR3 regions were amplified from the RNA transcripts. A first-round RT-PCR of the TCR CDR3 used the HTBI primer set with the Qiagen OneStep RT-PCR kit. The public sequencing data were trimmed at Q25 with fastp and processed into clonotypes with MiXCR by TCRdb, which kept only in-frame beta chains. Entries are consolidated by CDR3 protein sequence, retaining the most common genes and DNA. Counted in this sample were hundreds of thousands of distinct CDR3 sequences; under 45% of them appeared once. The ten most abundant clones make up 30% to 40% of the sample. Input material: blood. The source of these receptors is a woman between 35 and 50 years old with Graves' hyperthyroidism.

This clonotype was counted between two and nine times. This chain joins TRBV6-5 and TRBJ2-5, with 14 bases identical to TRBD2. The CDR3 is 17 residues long. The V gene's germline CDR1 is MNHEY and CDR2 SVGAGI. V lost 6 bases and J lost 4; bases outside the gene matches: 10. CDR3 protein: CASSRKGLAGGPETQYF. CDR3 bases: TGTGCCAGCAGCCGAAAAGGACTAGCGGGGGGCCCAGAGACCCAGTACTTC.

This clonotype was seen ten or more times. V gene TRBV25-1 combines with J gene TRBJ1-3; D is perhaps TRBD1 (6 bases). The CDR3 is 14 amino acids. With 5 bases removed from V and 4 bases from J, the gap between germline ends came to 12 bases. Germline CDR1 reads MGHDK; CDR2 reads SYGVNS. CDR3 loop: CASSNQGRGNTIYF. Written as DNA, the CDR3 is TGTGCCAGCAGTAATCAGGGGCGAGGAAACACCATATATTTT.

The chain's CDR3 is CASSFKKDTEAFF. The CDR3, as DNA: TGCGCCAGCAGCTTTAAAAAGGACACTGAAGCTTTCTTT. This chain uses TRBV5-1 with TRBJ1-1; D unresolved. V was shortened by 2 bases and J by 3 bases, with 8 bases between the two germline ends. Per germline, CDR1 SGHRS and CDR2 YFSETQ. This CDR3 has 13 amino acids.

This clonotype was detected once. The genes are TRBV5-1 and TRBJ1-2; D might be TRBD1 (5 bases). The CDR3 is 16 amino acids. Trimming removed 1 base from V and 2 bases from J, with 15 bases in between. From germline, CDR1 is SGHRS and CDR2 YFSETQ. The CDR3 DNA is TGCGCCAGCAGCTTGCGGGGGGGGGACGTAAACTATGGCTACACCTTC. Amino acids: CASSLRGGDVNYGYTF. Based on the CDR3 plus reference TRBV5-1 and TRBJ1-2, the full variable domain is KAGVTQTPRYLIKTRGQQVTLSCSPISGHRSVSWYQQTPGQGLQFLFEYFSETQRNKGNFPGRFSGRQFSNSRSEMNVSTLELGDSALYLCASSLRGGDVNYGYTFGSGTRLTVV.

The chain carries TRBV7-2 and TRBJ1-2; the match to TRBD1 covers 8 bases. V shed 4 bases and J 4 bases; nucleotides not matched to a gene: 5. The CDR3 runs 14 residues. The germline CDR1 and CDR2 sequences are SGHTA and FQGNSA. The CDR3 nucleotides are TGTGCCAGCAGCTCATCGACAGGGGCCTATGGCTACACCTTC. As protein: CASSSSTGAYGYTF.

For the CDR3, the DNA is TGTGCCAGCAGCTTCCGGGAGATTTACGAGCAGTACTTC. It specifies CASSFREIYEQYF. The chain combines TRBV14 with TRBJ2-7; tentatively, D is TRBD2 (6 bases). The germline gives CDR1 SGHDN, CDR2 FVKESK. The V end was cut by 5 bases, the J end by 4 bases, with 12 bases between. The CDR3 is 13 amino acids.

To note about this clonotype: The CDR3 carries no conserved terminal phenylalanine or tryptophan, so it likely arises from a read error. The gene calls are TRBV5-1 and TRBJ1-2; D call uncertain. Per the germline V gene, CDR1 is SGHRS and CDR2 is YFSETQ. This CDR3 has 16 amino acids. Trimming took off 1 base at V and 4 bases at J, with 17 bases between the two ends. The CDR3 DNA reads TGCGCCAGCAGCTTGTCGGAATTGAACCGGGTCTATGGCTACACCATC. Translating gives CASSLSELNRVYGYTI.

This clonotype was picked up a small number of times. The chain uses TRBV5-8 and TRBJ2-7; D is unclear. This CDR3 has 14 amino acids. Trimming took 4 bases from V and 2 from J, leaving 13 bases between them. Germline V gives CDR1 SGHTS, CDR2 YDEGEE. In DNA form, the CDR3 reads TGTGCCAGCAGCCCAGGAGACACTACCTACGAGCAGTACTTC. Translation: CASSPGDTTYEQYF.

This clonotype was counted a few times. The genes are TRBV27 and TRBJ2-7; 8 bases match TRBD2. Germline V gene lookup returns CDR1 MNHEY and CDR2 SMNVEV (reference sequence). The CDR3 has 18 residues. The V gene end was trimmed by 3 bases and the J gene end by 4 bases; junction bases not matched to a gene: 17. CDR3 DNA sequence: TGTGCCAGCAGTTTCTCGGCTAGCGGGTTGTCGGTGGGGTACGAGCAGTACTTC. This gives the protein CASSFSASGLSVGYEQYF.

The chain couples TRBV12-3 or TRBV12-4 to TRBJ2-7; D unclear. Deletions cut 6 bases from V and 1 base from J, with 13 bases between. The CDR3 spans 14 residues. CDR3 bases: TGTGCCAGCAGCTTTGACGGAGATTCCTACGAGCAGTACTTC. Protein sequence: CASSFDGDSYEQYF.

About this clonotype itself: This may be a read error: a much more frequent sequence differs by one nucleotide. The gene calls are TRBV6-5 and TRBJ2-7, with D perhaps matching TRBD1 or TRBD2 (5 bases each). The CDR3 sequence is 14 residues long. V was pared by 0 bases and J by 6 bases, with 12 bases between. Germline loops: CDR1 MNHEY, CDR2 SVGAGI. The CDR3 region has the DNA TGTGCCAGCAGTTACTCTTCGGGGCCCTGCGAGCAGTACTTC. It encodes CASSYSSGPCEQYF.

This clonotype was found many times. The rearrangement links TRBV5-1 to TRBJ1-2; possible D gene TRBD1, 5 bases. CDR3 length equals 14 residues. CDR1 is SGHRS, CDR2 YFSETQ, per germline. The V and J ends lost 1 base and 6 bases respectively, with 13 bases between them. The CDR3 nucleotides read TGCGCCAGCAGCTTGATGGGAGGGGTGGATGGCTACACCTTC. Amino acids: CASSLMGGVDGYTF.

This clonotype showed up just a few times. The chain has TRBV12-3 or TRBV12-4 and TRBJ1-5; D uncertain. V was clipped by 2 bases and J by 7 bases, with 6 bases between them. This CDR3 comprises 12 residues. In DNA form, the CDR3 reads TGTGCCAGCAGTTTACCTTTCCAGCCCCAGCATTTT. Its translation: CASSLPFQPQHF.

This clonotype was found many times. V and J are TRBV12-3 or TRBV12-4 and TRBJ2-5; the match to TRBD2 covers 7 bases. The CDR3 length is 14 residues. The V segment lost 7 bases and the J segment 4 bases; nucleotides outside the gene matches: 9. CDR3 sequence: CASILSGGLETQYF. The CDR3 DNA reads as TGTGCCAGCATCCTATCGGGGGGACTAGAGACCCAGTACTTC.

This clonotype was seen a handful of times. The junction departs from the called germline gene at one end, perhaps through a read error. This chain connects TRBV7-2 to TRBJ2-5, with a possible D match to TRBD1 (6 bases). The CDR3 runs to 13 residues. Germline V CDR1 and CDR2: SGHTA, FQGNSA. CDR3 amino acids: CASSPRQSQGWFF. The CDR3 nucleotides are TGTGCCAGCAGTCCACGACAGTCCCAGGGGTGGTTCTTC.

This clonotype was counted at least ten times. The chain carries TRBV7-3 and TRBJ2-2; 8 bases match TRBD1. The CDR3 has 19 residues. Per the germline V gene, CDR1 is SGHTA and CDR2 is FQGTGA. The ends lost 5 bases at V and 4 bases at J; junction bases unmatched: 18. The CDR3 spells CASSPTTGDGRHRTGELFF. CDR3 in DNA: TGTGCCAGCAGCCCCACGACAGGGGACGGACGACACCGCACCGGGGAGCTGTTTTTT. Variable domain in full (rest from reference TRBV7-3 and TRBJ2-2): GAGVSQTPSNKVTEKGKYVELRCDPISGHTALYWYRQSLGQGPEFLIYFQGTGAADDSGLPNDRFFAVRPEGSVSTLKIQRTERGDSAVYLCASSPTTGDGRHRTGELFFGEGSRLTVL.

This clonotype was seen ten or more times. CDR3 coding DNA: TGTGCCAGCAGCTCACCTCCGGGACAGGCGCTTAGTAACTATGGCTACACCTTC. This gives the protein CASSSPPGQALSNYGYTF. The chain has TRBV7-9 and TRBJ1-2, with 8 bases matching TRBD1. The CDR3 spans 18 residues. Germline CDR1 SEHNR, CDR2 FQNEAQ (reference sequence). Losses at the gene ends were 4 bases for V and 1 base for J; bases not matched to a gene: 14.

The J gene is TRBJ1-2, the V gene TRBV5-1, with D maybe TRBD1 (5 bases). Looked up from germline, CDR1 is SGHRS and CDR2 is YFSETQ. The CDR3 has 12 amino acids. V was trimmed by 6 bases and J by 0 bases, leaving 6 bases between them. The CDR3 spells CASMGANYGYTF. The CDR3 DNA sequence: TGCGCCAGCATGGGGGCTAACTATGGCTACACCTTC. The full variable domain, in which reference TRBV5-1 and TRBJ1-2 provide the parts outside the CDR3, is KAGVTQTPRYLIKTRGQQVTLSCSPISGHRSVSWYQQTPGQGLQFLFEYFSETQRNKGNFPGRFSGRQFSNSRSEMNVSTLELGDSALYLCASMGANYGYTFGSGTRLTVV.

The chain links TRBV13 to TRBJ2-5; TRBD2 agrees at 11 bases. The CDR3 is made up of 16 amino acids. V trimming: 5 bases; J trimming: 5 bases; junction bases outside the gene matches: 10. Germline values: CDR1 PRHDT, CDR2 FYEKMQ (reference sequence). The CDR3 protein is CASSQTSGGIRETQYF. The CDR3 nucleotides are TGTGCCAGCAGCCAAACTAGCGGGGGTATACGGGAGACCCAGTACTTC.